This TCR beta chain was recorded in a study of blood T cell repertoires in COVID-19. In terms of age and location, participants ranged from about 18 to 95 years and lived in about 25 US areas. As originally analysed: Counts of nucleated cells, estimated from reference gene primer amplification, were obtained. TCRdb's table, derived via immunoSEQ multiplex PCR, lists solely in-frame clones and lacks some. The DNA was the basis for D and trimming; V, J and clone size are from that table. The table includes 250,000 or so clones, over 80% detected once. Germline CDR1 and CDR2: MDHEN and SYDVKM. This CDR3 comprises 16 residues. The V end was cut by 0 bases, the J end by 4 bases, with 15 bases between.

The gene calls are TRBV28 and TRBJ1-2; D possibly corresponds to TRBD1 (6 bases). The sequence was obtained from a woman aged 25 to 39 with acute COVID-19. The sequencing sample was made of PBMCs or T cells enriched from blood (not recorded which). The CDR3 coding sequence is TGTGCCAGCAGTTTATGGCCTTGGAGGGGGGGCTATGGCTACACCTTC. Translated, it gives CASSLWPWRGGYGYTF.